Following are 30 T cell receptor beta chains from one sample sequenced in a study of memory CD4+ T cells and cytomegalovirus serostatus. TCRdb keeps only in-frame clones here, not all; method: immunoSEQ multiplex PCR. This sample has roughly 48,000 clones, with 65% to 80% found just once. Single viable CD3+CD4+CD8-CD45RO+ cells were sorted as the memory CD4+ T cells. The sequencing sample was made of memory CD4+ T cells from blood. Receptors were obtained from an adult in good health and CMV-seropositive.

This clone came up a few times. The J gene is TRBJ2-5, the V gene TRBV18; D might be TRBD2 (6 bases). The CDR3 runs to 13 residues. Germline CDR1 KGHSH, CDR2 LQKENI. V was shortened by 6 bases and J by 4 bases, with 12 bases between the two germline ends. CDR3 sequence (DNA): TGTGCCAGCTCGGGACTGAATGGAGAGACCCAGTACTTC. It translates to CASSGLNGETQYF.

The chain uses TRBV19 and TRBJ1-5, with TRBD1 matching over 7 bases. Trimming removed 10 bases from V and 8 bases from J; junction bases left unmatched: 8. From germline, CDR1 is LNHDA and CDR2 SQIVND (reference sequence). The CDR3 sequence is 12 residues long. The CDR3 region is CATDSGGKPQHF. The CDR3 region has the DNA TGTGCCACCGATTCAGGGGGGAAGCCCCAGCATTTT.

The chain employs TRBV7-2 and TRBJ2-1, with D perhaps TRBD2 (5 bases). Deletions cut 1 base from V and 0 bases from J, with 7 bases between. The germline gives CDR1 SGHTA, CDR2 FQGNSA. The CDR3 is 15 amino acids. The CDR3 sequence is CASSLGLTSYNEQFF. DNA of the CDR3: TGTGCCAGCAGCTTAGGACTAACCTCCTACAATGAGCAGTTCTTC.

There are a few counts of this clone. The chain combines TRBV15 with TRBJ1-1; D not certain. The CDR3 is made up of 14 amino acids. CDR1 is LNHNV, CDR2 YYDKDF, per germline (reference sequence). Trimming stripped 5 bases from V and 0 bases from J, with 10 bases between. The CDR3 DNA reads TGTGCCACCAGCTTAGGAACCTTGAACACTGAAGCTTTCTTT. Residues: CATSLGTLNTEAFF.

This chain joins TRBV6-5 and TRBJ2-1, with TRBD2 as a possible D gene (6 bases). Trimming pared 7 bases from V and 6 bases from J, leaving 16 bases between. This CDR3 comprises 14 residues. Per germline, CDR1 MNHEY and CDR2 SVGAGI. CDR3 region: CASTGRERVNEQFF. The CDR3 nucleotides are TGTGCCAGCACTGGACGGGAGAGGGTCAATGAGCAGTTCTTC.

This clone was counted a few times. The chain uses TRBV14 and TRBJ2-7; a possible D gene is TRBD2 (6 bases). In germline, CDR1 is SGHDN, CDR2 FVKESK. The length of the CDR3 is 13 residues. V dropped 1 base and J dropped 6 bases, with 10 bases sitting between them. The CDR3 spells CASSQVMEGEQYF. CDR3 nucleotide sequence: TGTGCCAGCAGCCAAGTCATGGAGGGCGAGCAGTACTTC.

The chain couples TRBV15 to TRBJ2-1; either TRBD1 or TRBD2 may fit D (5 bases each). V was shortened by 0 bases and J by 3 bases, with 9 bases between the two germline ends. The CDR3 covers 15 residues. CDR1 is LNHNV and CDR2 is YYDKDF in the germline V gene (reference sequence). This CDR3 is CATSRDRGGYNEQFF. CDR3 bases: TGTGCCACCAGCAGAGATCGGGGCGGCTACAATGAGCAGTTCTTC.

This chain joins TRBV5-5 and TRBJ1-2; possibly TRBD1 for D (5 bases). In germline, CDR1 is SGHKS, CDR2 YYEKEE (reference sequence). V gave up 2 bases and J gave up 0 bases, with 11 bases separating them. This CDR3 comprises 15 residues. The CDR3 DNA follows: TGTGCCAGCAGCTTAAGTGGGGGAGCTAACTATGGCTACACCTTC. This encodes CASSLSGGANYGYTF. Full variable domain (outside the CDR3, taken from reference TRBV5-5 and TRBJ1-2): DAGVTQSPTHLIKTRGQQVTLRCSPISGHKSVSWYQQVLGQGPQFIFQYYEKEERGRGNFPDRFSARQFPNYSSELNVNALLLGDSALYLCASSLSGGANYGYTFGSGTRLTVV.

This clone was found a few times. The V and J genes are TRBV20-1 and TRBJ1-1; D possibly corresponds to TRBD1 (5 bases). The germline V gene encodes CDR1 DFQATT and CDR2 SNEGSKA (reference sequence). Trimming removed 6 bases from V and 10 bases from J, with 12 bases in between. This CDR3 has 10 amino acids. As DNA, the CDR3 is TGCAGTGCCACTCGCGGGGGAGCTTTCTTT. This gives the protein CSATRGGAFF.

CDR3 region: CASSQPGLAGGGSYNEQFF. The CDR3 DNA reads as TGCGCCAGCAGCCAACCTGGACTAGCGGGAGGTGGATCCTACAATGAGCAGTTCTTC. J is TRBJ2-1 and V is TRBV5-1; 14 positions agree with TRBD2. There are 19 residues in the CDR3. J gave up 1 base and V 4 bases, and 10 bases lay outside the gene matches. CDR1 and CDR2 from the germline V gene are SGHRS and YFSETQ.

The CDR3 reads CARGQGQYF. In nucleotides, the CDR3 is TGTGCCAGGGGACAGGGACAGTACTTC. The chain employs TRBV5-3 and TRBJ2-7, with 9 bases fitting TRBD1. TRBV5-3 is reported as an ORF; its role is uncertain. This CDR3 has 9 amino acids. V lost 8 bases to trimming and J lost 10 bases; unmatched junction nucleotides: 1.

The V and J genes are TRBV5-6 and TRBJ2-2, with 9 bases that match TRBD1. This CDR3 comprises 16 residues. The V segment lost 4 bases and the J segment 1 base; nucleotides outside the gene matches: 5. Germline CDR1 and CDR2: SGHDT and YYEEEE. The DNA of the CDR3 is TGTGCCAGCAGCCATGGGACAGGGTGGAACACCGGGGAGCTGTTTTTT. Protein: CASSHGTGWNTGELFF.

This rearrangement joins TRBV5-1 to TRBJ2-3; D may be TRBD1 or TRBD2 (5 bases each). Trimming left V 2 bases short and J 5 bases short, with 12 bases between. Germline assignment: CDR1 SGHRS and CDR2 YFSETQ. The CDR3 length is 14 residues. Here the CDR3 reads CASSLGTPLDTQYF. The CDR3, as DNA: TGCGCCAGCAGCTTAGGGACCCCGTTAGATACGCAGTATTTT.

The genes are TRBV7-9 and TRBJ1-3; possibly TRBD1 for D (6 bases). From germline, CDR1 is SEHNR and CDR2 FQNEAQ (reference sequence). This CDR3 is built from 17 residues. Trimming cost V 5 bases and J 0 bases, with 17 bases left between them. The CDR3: CASSPSGGRYSGNTIYF. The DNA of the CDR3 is TGTGCCAGCAGCCCCTCCGGGGGGCGCTACTCTGGAAACACCATATATTTT. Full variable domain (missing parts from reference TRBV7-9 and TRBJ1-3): DTGVSQNPRHKITKRGQNVTFRCDPISEHNRLYWYRQTLGQGPEFLTYFQNEAQLEKSRLLSDRFSAERPKGSFSTLEIQRTEQGDSAMYLCASSPSGGRYSGNTIYFGEGSWLTVV.

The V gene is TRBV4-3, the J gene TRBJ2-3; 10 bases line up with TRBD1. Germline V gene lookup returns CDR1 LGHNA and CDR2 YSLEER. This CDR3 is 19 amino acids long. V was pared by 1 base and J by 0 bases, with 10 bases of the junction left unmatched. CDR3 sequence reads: CASSQAPGQGIPSTDTQYF. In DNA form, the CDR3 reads TGCGCCAGCAGCCAAGCACCGGGACAGGGGATTCCTAGCACAGATACGCAGTATTTT.

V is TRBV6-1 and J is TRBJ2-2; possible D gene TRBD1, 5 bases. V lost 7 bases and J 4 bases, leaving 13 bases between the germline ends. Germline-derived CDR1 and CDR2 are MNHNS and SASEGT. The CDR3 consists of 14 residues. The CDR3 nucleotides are TGTGCCAGCATCTTAGACAGAAGCACCGGGGAGCTGTTTTTT. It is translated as CASILDRSTGELFF.

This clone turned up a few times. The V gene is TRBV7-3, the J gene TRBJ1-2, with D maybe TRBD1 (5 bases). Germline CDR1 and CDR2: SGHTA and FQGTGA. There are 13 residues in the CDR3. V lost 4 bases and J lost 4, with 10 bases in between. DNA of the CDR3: TGTGCCAGCAGCTCGACGCAGGGCTATGGCTACACCTTC. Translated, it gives CASSSTQGYGYTF.

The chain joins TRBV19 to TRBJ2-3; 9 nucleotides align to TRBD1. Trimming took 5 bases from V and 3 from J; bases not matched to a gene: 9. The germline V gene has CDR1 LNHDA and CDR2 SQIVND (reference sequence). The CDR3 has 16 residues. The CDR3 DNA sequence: TGTGCCAGTAGTGGGCGGAGGACAGGGGAGACAGATACGCAGTATTTT. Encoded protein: CASSGRRTGETDTQYF. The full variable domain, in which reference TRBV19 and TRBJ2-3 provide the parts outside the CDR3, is DGGITQSPKYLFRKEGQNVTLSCEQNLNHDAMYWYRQDPGQGLRLIYYSQIVNDFQKGDIAEGYSVSREKKESFPLTVTSAQKNPTAFYLCASSGRRTGETDTQYFGPGTRLTVL.

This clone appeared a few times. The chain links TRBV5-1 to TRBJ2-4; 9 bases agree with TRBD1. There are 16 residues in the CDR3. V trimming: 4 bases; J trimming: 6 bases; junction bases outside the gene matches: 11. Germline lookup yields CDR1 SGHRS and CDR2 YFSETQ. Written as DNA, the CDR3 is TGCGCCAGCAGCCCTTCGGGACAGGGATCTAGAAACATTCAGTACTTC. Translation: CASSPSGQGSRNIQYF.

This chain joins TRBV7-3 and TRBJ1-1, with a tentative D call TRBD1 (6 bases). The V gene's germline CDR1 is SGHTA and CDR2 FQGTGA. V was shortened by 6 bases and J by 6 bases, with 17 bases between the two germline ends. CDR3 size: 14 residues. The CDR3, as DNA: TGTGCCAGCAGTCCTCAGGGAGGGGGACCTGAAGCTTTCTTT. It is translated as CASSPQGGGPEAFF.

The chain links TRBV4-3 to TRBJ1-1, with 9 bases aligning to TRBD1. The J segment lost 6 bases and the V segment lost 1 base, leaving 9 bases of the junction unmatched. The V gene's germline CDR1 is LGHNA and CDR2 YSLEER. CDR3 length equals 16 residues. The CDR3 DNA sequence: TGCGCCAGCAGCCAAGTAGCAGACAGGGGGGACGCTGAAGCTTTCTTT. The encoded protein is CASSQVADRGDAEAFF.

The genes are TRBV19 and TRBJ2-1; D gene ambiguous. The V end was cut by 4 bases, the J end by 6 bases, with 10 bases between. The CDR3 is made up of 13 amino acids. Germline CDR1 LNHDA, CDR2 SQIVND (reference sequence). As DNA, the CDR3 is TGTGCCAGTAGTAAAGGCTCATCCAATGAGCAGTTCTTC. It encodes CASSKGSSNEQFF.

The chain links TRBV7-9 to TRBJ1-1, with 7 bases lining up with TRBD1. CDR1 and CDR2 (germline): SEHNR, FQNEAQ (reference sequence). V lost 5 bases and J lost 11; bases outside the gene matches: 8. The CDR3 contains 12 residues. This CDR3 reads CASSGDSPVAFF. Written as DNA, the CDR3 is TGTGCCAGCAGCGGGGACAGCCCCGTGGCTTTCTTT.

DNA of the CDR3: TGTGCCAGCAGCTTCCGGGGAGGCAATCAGCCCCAGCATTTT. This encodes CASSFRGGNQPQHF. The rearrangement links TRBV7-2 to TRBJ1-5; no firm D call. CDR1 is SGHTA and CDR2 is FQGNSA in the germline V gene. The V end lost 3 bases, the J end lost 2 bases, and 8 bases lay between the germline ends. This CDR3 region has 14 residues. Full variable domain (remainder filled in from reference TRBV7-2 and TRBJ1-5): GAGVSQSPSNKVTEKGKDVELRCDPISGHTALYWYRQSLGQGLEFLIYFQGNSAPDKSGLPSDRFSAERTGGSVSTLTIQRTQQEDSAVYLCASSFRGGNQPQHFGDGTRLSIL.

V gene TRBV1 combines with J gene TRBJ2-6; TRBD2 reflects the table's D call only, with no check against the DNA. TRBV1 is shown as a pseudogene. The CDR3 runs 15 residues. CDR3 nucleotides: TGCACCAGCAGCCTATGTCGTAGTCGGGCCAACGTCCTGACTTTC. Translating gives CTSSLCRSRANVLTF.

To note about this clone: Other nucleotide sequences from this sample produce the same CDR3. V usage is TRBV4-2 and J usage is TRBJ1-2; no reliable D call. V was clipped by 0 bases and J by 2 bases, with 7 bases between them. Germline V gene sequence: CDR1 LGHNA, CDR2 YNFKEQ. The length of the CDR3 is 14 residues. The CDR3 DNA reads TGTGCCAGCAGCCAAGAGGGCGGAAACTATGGCTACACCTTC. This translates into CASSQEGGNYGYTF.

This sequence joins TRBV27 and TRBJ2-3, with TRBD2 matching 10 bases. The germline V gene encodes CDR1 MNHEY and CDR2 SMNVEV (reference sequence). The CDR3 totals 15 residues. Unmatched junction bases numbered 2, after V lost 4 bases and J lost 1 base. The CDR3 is CASSSSGSGTDTQYF. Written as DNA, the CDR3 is TGTGCCAGCAGTTCTAGCGGGAGTGGCACAGATACGCAGTATTTT.

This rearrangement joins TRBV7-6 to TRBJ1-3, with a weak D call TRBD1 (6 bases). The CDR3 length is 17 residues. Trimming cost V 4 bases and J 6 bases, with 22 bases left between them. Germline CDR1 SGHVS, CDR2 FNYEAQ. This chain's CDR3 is CASSSSTDRYFQNTIYF. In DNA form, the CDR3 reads TGTGCCAGCAGCTCTTCCACGGACAGATACTTTCAAAACACCATATATTTT. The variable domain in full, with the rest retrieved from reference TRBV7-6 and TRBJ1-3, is GAGVSQSPRYKVTKRGQDVALRCDPISGHVSLYWYRQALGQGPEFLTYFNYEAQQDKSGLPNDRFSAERPEGSISTLTIQRTEQRDSAMYRCASSSSTDRYFQNTIYFGEGSWLTVV.

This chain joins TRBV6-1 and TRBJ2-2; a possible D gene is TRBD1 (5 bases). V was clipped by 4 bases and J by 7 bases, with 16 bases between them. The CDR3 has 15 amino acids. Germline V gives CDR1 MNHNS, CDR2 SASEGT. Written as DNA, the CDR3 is TGTGCCAGCAGTGCCCGAGACAGAGTGGGCGGGGAGCTGTTTTTT. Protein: CASSARDRVGGELFF.

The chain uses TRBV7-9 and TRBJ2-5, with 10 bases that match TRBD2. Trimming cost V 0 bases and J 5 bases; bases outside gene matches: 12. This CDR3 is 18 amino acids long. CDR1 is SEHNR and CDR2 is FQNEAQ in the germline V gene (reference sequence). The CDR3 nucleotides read TGTGCCAGCAGCTTAGCCCGTGAGCGGGGGGGCCTTCGGGAGACCCAGTACTTC. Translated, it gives CASSLARERGGLRETQYF.